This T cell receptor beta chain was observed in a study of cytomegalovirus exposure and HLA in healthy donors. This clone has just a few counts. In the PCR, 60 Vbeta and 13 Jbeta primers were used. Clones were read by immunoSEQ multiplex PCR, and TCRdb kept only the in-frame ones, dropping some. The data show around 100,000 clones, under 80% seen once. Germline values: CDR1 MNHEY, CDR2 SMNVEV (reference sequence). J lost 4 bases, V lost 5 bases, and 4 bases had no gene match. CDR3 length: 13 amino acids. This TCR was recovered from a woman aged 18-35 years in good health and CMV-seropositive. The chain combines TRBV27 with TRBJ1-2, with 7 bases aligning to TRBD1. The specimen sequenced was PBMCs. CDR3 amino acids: CASSLGTAYGYTF. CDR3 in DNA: TGTGCCAGCAGTCTAGGGACAGCCTATGGCTACACCTTC.